These T cell receptor beta chains were read from a single sample in a study of cytomegalovirus exposure and HLA in healthy donors. Sequencing used immunoSEQ multiplex PCR; TCRdb keeps in-frame clones, though not all of them. The sample lists about 160,000 clones; approximately 81% were seen once. Sample: PBMCs. The source is a boy aged 2-9 years in good health and CMV-seronegative. Each CDR3 is given with its conserved first and last residue. A D gene is named only where the DNA matches it firmly. Clone size is stated in some rows and not others, as once, few, many or a class when expanded.

size: -
J: TRBJ2-1
D: TRBD2
V: TRBV13
CDR3: CASSQTSVRVANEQFF
DNA: TGTGCCAGCAGCCAAACTAGCGTTCGGGTAGCCAATGAGCAGTTCTTC

size: -
J: TRBJ2-6
D: TRBD1
V: TRBV14
CDR3: CASSQRGDRGEAGANVLTF
DNA: TGTGCCAGCAGCCAAAGGGGCGACAGGGGAGAGGCTGGGGCCAACGTCCTGACTTTC

size: -
J: TRBJ1-2
D: TRBD1
V: TRBV5-1
CDR3: CASSLDGTGAMGYTF
DNA: TGCGCCAGCAGCTTGGATGGGACAGGGGCGATGGGCTACACCTTC

size: -
J: TRBJ1-4
D: -
V: TRBV6-5
CDR3: CASRPQGSEKLFF
DNA: TGTGCCAGCAGACCTCAGGGTAGTGAAAAACTGTTTTTT

size: -
J: TRBJ1-4
D: -
V: TRBV5-5
CDR3: CASSLFGQETNEKLFF
DNA: TGTGCCAGCAGCTTGTTCGGTCAGGAAACCAATGAAAAACTGTTTTTT

size: few
J: TRBJ2-5
D: TRBD2
V: TRBV4-2
CDR3: CASSRLAGVGETQYF
DNA: TGTGCCAGCAGCCGCCTAGCGGGGGTGGGTGAGACCCAGTACTTC

size: -
J: TRBJ2-3
D: TRBD2
V: TRBV19
CDR3: CASTPSGSYDTQYF
DNA: TGTGCCAGTACCCCTAGCGGGAGTTACGATACGCAGTATTTT

size: -
J: TRBJ1-5
D: TRBD1
V: TRBV2
CDR3: CASRSDRGNQPQHF
DNA: TGTGCCAGCAGATCGGACAGGGGCAATCAGCCCCAGCATTTT

size: -
J: TRBJ2-3
D: -
V: TRBV4-1
CDR3: CASSQDRLLAPDTQYF
DNA: TGCGCCAGCAGCCAAGACAGGCTATTGGCCCCAGATACGCAGTATTTT

size: -
J: TRBJ1-5
D: -
V: TRBV30
CDR3: CAWSTVGSVNQPQHF
DNA: TGTGCCTGGAGTACTGTGGGTAGCGTCAATCAGCCCCAGCATTTT

size: -
J: TRBJ2-7
D: -
V: TRBV11-2
CDR3: CASSLFSGPSYEQYF
DNA: TGTGCCAGCAGCTTATTCAGCGGGCCCTCCTACGAGCAGTACTTC

size: -
J: TRBJ2-1
D: TRBD2
V: TRBV15
CDR3: CATSTGTSGREEQFF
DNA: TGTGCCACCAGCACCGGGACTAGCGGGAGAGAGGAGCAGTTCTTC

size: -
J: TRBJ2-2
D: -
V: TRBV6-4
CDR3: CASSADGGIGGELFF
DNA: TGTGCCAGCAGTGCGGACGGGGGAATAGGCGGGGAGCTGTTTTTT

size: -
J: TRBJ1-2
D: TRBD1
V: TRBV27
CDR3: CASSSRDSGPNYGYTF
DNA: TGTGCCAGCAGTTCCCGGGACAGTGGCCCTAACTATGGCTACACCTTC

size: -
J: TRBJ2-4
D: TRBD1
V: TRBV10-3
CDR3: CAISTGTESIQYF
DNA: TGTGCCATCAGTACCGGGACAGAATCCATTCAGTACTTC

size: -
J: TRBJ2-2
D: TRBD1
V: TRBV30
CDR3: CAFRQGRGELFF
DNA: TGTGCCTTTCGACAGGGTCGTGGGGAGCTGTTTTTT

size: few
J: TRBJ1-1
D: TRBD1
V: TRBV10-3
CDR3: CAISGTRDRDTEAFF
DNA: TGTGCCATCAGTGGAACCCGGGACAGGGACACTGAAGCTTTCTTT

size: -
J: TRBJ1-5
D: TRBD1
V: TRBV4-1
CDR3: CASSRYRGPGPQHF
DNA: TGCGCCAGCAGCCGCTACAGGGGGCCTGGGCCCCAGCATTTT

size: -
J: TRBJ2-1
D: TRBD2
V: TRBV4-1
CDR3: CASSLGLAGGSAYNEQFF
DNA: TGCGCCAGCAGCCTAGGACTAGCGGGAGGGAGCGCCTACAATGAGCAGTTCTTC

size: -
J: TRBJ2-1
D: TRBD2
V: TRBV30
CDR3: CAWRVAGLNEQFF
DNA: TGTGCCTGGAGGGTAGCGGGTCTCAATGAGCAGTTCTTC

size: -
J: TRBJ1-3
D: TRBD1
V: TRBV4-1
CDR3: CASSSSDRVGNTIYF
DNA: TGCGCCAGCAGCTCCTCGGACAGGGTTGGAAACACCATATATTTT

size: -
J: TRBJ2-5
D: TRBD2
V: TRBV12-5
CDR3: CASGLTSGRATETQYF
DNA: TGTGCTAGTGGTTTGACTAGCGGGAGGGCGACGGAGACCCAGTACTTC

size: -
J: TRBJ2-1
D: -
V: TRBV29-1
CDR3: CSVESGRGSYNEQFF
DNA: TGCAGCGTTGAAAGTGGGAGAGGGTCCTACAATGAGCAGTTCTTC

size: -
J: TRBJ1-5
D: TRBD1
V: TRBV19
CDR3: CASSIETGRYIQPQHF
DNA: TGTGCCAGTAGTATAGAGACAGGGAGGTATATTCAGCCCCAGCATTTT

size: few
J: TRBJ1-6
D: TRBD1
V: TRBV19
CDR3: CASTGTANSPLHF
DNA: TGTGCCAGTACCGGGACAGCTAATTCACCCCTCCACTTT

size: -
J: TRBJ2-2
D: TRBD2
V: TRBV2
CDR3: CASSQPGTILGELFF
DNA: TGTGCCAGCAGTCAACCCGGGACTATCCTCGGGGAGCTGTTTTTT

size: -
J: TRBJ2-2
D: -
V: TRBV6-1
CDR3: CASNLGAGELFF
DNA: TGTGCCAGCAACCTAGGAGCCGGGGAGCTGTTTTTT

size: few
J: TRBJ2-3
D: TRBD2
V: TRBV2
CDR3: CASSLSSGSTDTQYF
DNA: TGTGCCAGCAGCCTGTCTAGCGGGAGCACAGATACGCAGTATTTT

size: -
J: TRBJ1-2
D: TRBD1
V: TRBV7-3
CDR3: CASSLTSRGDGRGYTF
DNA: TGTGCCAGCAGCCTAACCTCCAGGGGGGATGGTCGGGGCTACACCTTC

size: -
J: TRBJ1-5
D: -
V: TRBV29-1
CDR3: CSVRWHLRDPSNQPQHF
DNA: TGCAGCGTCCGTTGGCATCTCAGGGATCCGAGCAATCAGCCCCAGCATTTT

size: -
J: TRBJ1-1
D: -
V: TRBV6-5
CDR3: CASSPTTGGTEAFF
DNA: TGTGCCAGCAGTCCCACGACAGGTGGTACTGAAGCTTTCTTT

size: -
J: TRBJ1-5
D: -
V: TRBV28
CDR3: CASSSPLGAGSNQPQHF
DNA: TGTGCCAGCAGCTCTCCTTTAGGGGCGGGAAGCAATCAGCCCCAGCATTTT

size: -
J: TRBJ1-2
D: -
V: TRBV10-3
CDR3: CAISEAGQATGGYTF
DNA: TGTGCCATCAGTGAGGCGGGGCAGGCAACGGGGGGCTACACCTTC

size: -
J: TRBJ1-5
D: -
V: TRBV28
CDR3: CASRHLRVLSLNQPQHF
DNA: TGTGCCAGCAGACATCTCCGGGTCCTAAGCCTGAATCAGCCCCAGCATTTT

size: -
J: TRBJ1-1
D: -
V: TRBV18
CDR3: CASSPSGNTEAFF
DNA: TGTGCCAGCTCACCTTCCGGTAACACTGAAGCTTTCTTT

size: -
J: TRBJ2-2
D: -
V: TRBV28
CDR3: CASRRAAGELFF
DNA: TGTGCCAGCAGGCGGGCAGCCGGGGAGCTGTTTTTT

size: -
J: TRBJ2-1
D: -
V: TRBV27
CDR3: CASSLIASYNEQFF
DNA: TGTGCCAGCAGTTTAATAGCTTCCTACAATGAGCAGTTCTTC

size: once
J: TRBJ2-1
D: TRBD2
V: TRBV5-1
CDR3: CASSLGGTSGPLLNEQFF
DNA: TGCGCCAGCAGCTTGGGCGGCACTAGCGGGCCGCTACTCAATGAGCAGTTCTTC

size: -
J: TRBJ1-4
D: -
V: TRBV29-1
CDR3: CSVEGRNEKLFF
DNA: TGCAGCGTTGAAGGGAGGAATGAAAAACTGTTTTTT

size: -
J: TRBJ2-4
D: -
V: TRBV29-1
CDR3: CSGGQSGKNIQYF
DNA: TGCAGCGGGGGTCAAAGCGGGAAAAACATTCAGTACTTC

size: -
J: TRBJ1-6
D: -
V: TRBV27
CDR3: CASSPGVGSPLHF
DNA: TGTGCCAGCAGTCCAGGGGTGGGTTCACCCCTCCACTTT

size: -
J: TRBJ1-3
D: -
V: TRBV7-9
CDR3: CASSVRELDF
DNA: TGTGCCAGCAGCGTCCGGGAATTGGATTTT